This is a list of T cell receptor beta chains from one sample in a study of blood T cell repertoires in COVID-19. Produced via immunoSEQ multiplex PCR; TCRdb's table is partial and in-frame only. The data show more than 200,000 clones, approximately 80% seen once. Sequenced material: peripheral blood. The source is a woman older than 75 with COVID-19, enrolled during active disease. Each CDR3 is given with its conserved first and last residue. Fields, in order: J gene, D gene, V gene, clone size, CDR3 protein, CDR3 DNA. The D gene is left open where the match is weak. Clone size is not always given. Where it is, it says once, few, many or a class for expanded clones.

J gene: TRBJ1-4; D gene: TRBD1; V gene: TRBV7-9; clone size: NA; CDR3 protein: CASSLGQGAYGEKLFF; CDR3 DNA: TGTGCCAGCAGCTTAGGACAGGGGGCGTACGGTGAAAAACTGTTTTTT
J gene: TRBJ1-5; D gene: NA; V gene: TRBV21-1; clone size: NA; CDR3 protein: CASSEAADRSSQPQHF; CDR3 DNA: TGTGCCAGCAGCGAAGCAGCGGACAGGTCAAGTCAGCCCCAGCATTTT
J gene: TRBJ2-7; D gene: NA; V gene: TRBV7-9; clone size: NA; CDR3 protein: CASSPGRGLAYEQYF; CDR3 DNA: TGTGCCAGCAGCCCCGGCAGGGGCCTCGCCTACGAGCAGTACTTC
J gene: TRBJ1-2; D gene: TRBD1; V gene: TRBV11-2; clone size: once; CDR3 protein: CASSLDSGQGSMGGYTF; CDR3 DNA: TGTGCCAGCAGCTTAGATTCGGGACAGGGAAGTATGGGAGGCTACACCTTC
J gene: TRBJ2-7; D gene: TRBD2; V gene: TRBV5-1; clone size: NA; CDR3 protein: CASSPGGALDREQYF; CDR3 DNA: TGCGCCAGCAGCCCCGGGGGGGCTTTGGATCGCGAGCAGTACTTC
J gene: TRBJ1-2; D gene: NA; V gene: TRBV5-1; clone size: NA; CDR3 protein: CASSSTSRPLDGYTF; CDR3 DNA: TGCGCCAGCAGCTCAACGTCGAGGCCCTTAGATGGCTACACCTTC
J gene: TRBJ2-7; D gene: NA; V gene: TRBV7-2; clone size: NA; CDR3 protein: CASSLGRVYEQYF; CDR3 DNA: TGTGCCAGCAGCTTAGGACGGGTCTACGAGCAGTACTTC
J gene: TRBJ1-5; D gene: NA; V gene: TRBV3-1/TRBV3-2; clone size: NA; CDR3 protein: CASSQRGSNQPQHF; CDR3 DNA: TGTGCCAGCAGTCAGAGGGGGAGCAATCAGCCCCAGCATTTT
J gene: TRBJ2-2; D gene: TRBD1; V gene: TRBV2; clone size: NA; CDR3 protein: CANTYGQGADTGELFF; CDR3 DNA: TGTGCCAACACTTACGGACAGGGGGCGGACACCGGGGAGCTGTTTTTT
J gene: TRBJ2-1; D gene: NA; V gene: TRBV28; clone size: NA; CDR3 protein: CASSFGPSYNEQFF; CDR3 DNA: TGTGCCAGCAGTTTCGGTCCCTCCTACAATGAGCAGTTCTTC
J gene: TRBJ2-1; D gene: TRBD1; V gene: TRBV7-9; clone size: once; CDR3 protein: CASSPRDRVVGGEQFF; CDR3 DNA: TGTGCCAGCAGCCCAAGGGACAGGGTGGTCGGCGGCGAGCAGTTCTTC
J gene: TRBJ1-3; D gene: TRBD1; V gene: TRBV11-2; clone size: NA; CDR3 protein: CASSFRAGGIAGNTIYF; CDR3 DNA: TGTGCCAGCAGCTTCCGGGCAGGGGGTATAGCTGGAAACACCATATATTTT
J gene: TRBJ1-4; D gene: TRBD1; V gene: TRBV5-4; clone size: NA; CDR3 protein: CASSQQGAGTNEKLFF; CDR3 DNA: TGTGCCAGCAGCCAACAGGGGGCAGGTACTAATGAAAAACTGTTTTTT
J gene: TRBJ2-5; D gene: TRBD1; V gene: TRBV16; clone size: few; CDR3 protein: CASSPTGQSKGETQYF; CDR3 DNA: TGTGCCAGCAGCCCGACAGGGCAGTCTAAGGGAGAGACCCAGTACTTC
J gene: TRBJ1-1; D gene: TRBD1; V gene: TRBV3-1/TRBV3-2; clone size: NA; CDR3 protein: CASSPQGAGDTEAFF; CDR3 DNA: TGTGCCAGCAGCCCTCAGGGGGCAGGCGACACTGAAGCTTTCTTT
J gene: TRBJ2-2; D gene: TRBD1; V gene: TRBV18; clone size: NA; CDR3 protein: CASTRDRAAGELFF; CDR3 DNA: TGTGCCAGCACCCGGGACAGGGCAGCCGGGGAGCTGTTTTTT
J gene: TRBJ2-5; D gene: NA; V gene: TRBV18; clone size: NA; CDR3 protein: CASSPLVGRTAGETQYF; CDR3 DNA: TGTGCCAGCTCACCATTAGTGGGGCGGACAGCAGGGGAGACCCAGTACTTC
J gene: TRBJ1-2; D gene: NA; V gene: TRBV6-4; clone size: NA; CDR3 protein: CASSDSPGTLRGGYTF; CDR3 DNA: TGTGCCAGCAGTGACTCACCCGGGACTCTTAGGGGTGGCTACACCTTC
J gene: TRBJ2-1; D gene: TRBD2; V gene: TRBV5-1; clone size: NA; CDR3 protein: CASSPSGGVYNEQFF; CDR3 DNA: TGCGCCAGCAGCCCGAGCGGGGGGGTCTACAATGAGCAGTTCTTC
J gene: TRBJ1-2; D gene: NA; V gene: TRBV4-2; clone size: NA; CDR3 protein: CASSLERTAPYGYTF; CDR3 DNA: TGTGCCAGCAGCCTAGAGAGGACAGCTCCCTATGGCTACACCTTC
J gene: TRBJ2-2; D gene: NA; V gene: TRBV7-6; clone size: NA; CDR3 protein: CASNAGAGTGELFF; CDR3 DNA: TGTGCCAGCAATGCGGGGGCGGGTACCGGGGAGCTGTTTTTT
J gene: TRBJ1-5; D gene: NA; V gene: TRBV7-2; clone size: NA; CDR3 protein: CASSSSQGYQPQHF; CDR3 DNA: TGTGCCAGCAGCTCAAGTCAGGGGTATCAGCCCCAGCATTTT
J gene: TRBJ1-1; D gene: NA; V gene: TRBV5-6; clone size: NA; CDR3 protein: CASSLRYLGRAEAFF; CDR3 DNA: TGTGCCAGCAGCCTGAGGTATTTGGGGAGGGCTGAAGCTTTCTTT
J gene: TRBJ2-5; D gene: NA; V gene: TRBV5-6; clone size: NA; CDR3 protein: CASSPRGAETQYF; CDR3 DNA: TGTGCCAGCAGCCCCCGGGGGGCGGAGACCCAGTACTTC
J gene: TRBJ2-7; D gene: TRBD2; V gene: TRBV5-1; clone size: NA; CDR3 protein: CASSLGPGLAGKDEQYF; CDR3 DNA: TGCGCCAGCAGCTTGGGACCGGGACTAGCGGGGAAGGACGAGCAGTACTTC
J gene: TRBJ2-1; D gene: NA; V gene: TRBV10-3; clone size: NA; CDR3 protein: CAISESTDYNEQFF; CDR3 DNA: TGTGCCATCAGTGAGTCAACAGATTACAATGAGCAGTTCTTC
J gene: TRBJ2-1; D gene: TRBD2; V gene: TRBV9; clone size: NA; CDR3 protein: CASSTRPLGLVIYNEQFF; CDR3 DNA: TGTGCCAGCAGCACCCGCCCATTGGGACTAGTGATATACAATGAGCAGTTCTTC
J gene: TRBJ1-6; D gene: NA; V gene: TRBV7-2; clone size: NA; CDR3 protein: CASSLINWNSPLHF; CDR3 DNA: TGTGCCAGCAGCTTGATAAACTGGAATTCACCCCTCCACTTT
J gene: TRBJ1-1; D gene: NA; V gene: TRBV7-2; clone size: many; CDR3 protein: CASSSTGFSNTEAFF; CDR3 DNA: TGTGCCAGCAGCTCCACAGGGTTTTCGAACACTGAAGCTTTCTTT
J gene: TRBJ2-2; D gene: NA; V gene: TRBV5-4; clone size: few; CDR3 protein: CASSLRRKNTGELFF; CDR3 DNA: TGTGCCAGCAGCTTGAGGCGGAAAAACACCGGGGAGCTGTTTTTT
J gene: TRBJ2-1; D gene: NA; V gene: TRBV5-1; clone size: NA; CDR3 protein: CASSLGVGSSYNEQFF; CDR3 DNA: TGCGCCAGCAGCTTGGGGGTAGGGAGCTCCTACAATGAGCAGTTCTTC
J gene: TRBJ2-2; D gene: NA; V gene: TRBV7-2; clone size: NA; CDR3 protein: CASSLDRAGELFF; CDR3 DNA: TGTGCCAGCAGCTTAGACAGGGCCGGGGAGCTGTTTTTT
J gene: TRBJ2-7; D gene: TRBD1; V gene: TRBV5-1; clone size: NA; CDR3 protein: CASSLGGQGNEQYF; CDR3 DNA: TGCGCCAGCAGCTTGGGAGGACAGGGCAACGAGCAGTACTTC
J gene: TRBJ1-2; D gene: NA; V gene: TRBV6-1; clone size: NA; CDR3 protein: CASSVAGEGYTF; CDR3 DNA: TGTGCCAGCAGTGTAGCAGGGGAAGGCTACACCTTC
J gene: TRBJ2-3; D gene: TRBD2; V gene: TRBV7-2; clone size: NA; CDR3 protein: CASSLSPAGIVDTQYF; CDR3 DNA: TGTGCCAGCAGCTTAAGTCCAGCGGGGATTGTGGATACGCAGTATTTT
J gene: TRBJ1-5; D gene: NA; V gene: TRBV5-1; clone size: NA; CDR3 protein: CASSPLSNQPQHF; CDR3 DNA: TGCGCCAGCAGCCCCCTAAGCAATCAGCCCCAGCATTTT
J gene: TRBJ2-5; D gene: TRBD2; V gene: TRBV5-1; clone size: NA; CDR3 protein: CASSSGLAGKETQYF; CDR3 DNA: TGCGCCAGCAGCTCCGGACTAGCGGGGAAAGAGACCCAGTACTTC
J gene: TRBJ1-4; D gene: NA; V gene: TRBV6-5; clone size: NA; CDR3 protein: CASTPQRPSNSKLFF; CDR3 DNA: TGTGCCAGCACCCCCCAGCGGCCCTCGAATAGCAAACTGTTTTTT
J gene: TRBJ1-2; D gene: TRBD1; V gene: TRBV4-2; clone size: NA; CDR3 protein: CASSQAIGGTVNYGYTF; CDR3 DNA: TGTGCCAGCAGCCAAGCAATAGGTGGGACAGTGAACTATGGCTACACCTTC
J gene: TRBJ1-5; D gene: NA; V gene: TRBV28; clone size: NA; CDR3 protein: CASSLGRGHQPQHF; CDR3 DNA: TGTGCCAGCAGTTTGGGGCGGGGGCATCAGCCCCAGCATTTT
J gene: TRBJ1-3; D gene: NA; V gene: TRBV2; clone size: NA; CDR3 protein: CASTPGLVGNTIYF; CDR3 DNA: TGTGCCAGCACCCCGGGACTCGTTGGAAACACCATATATTTT
J gene: TRBJ1-2; D gene: TRBD1; V gene: TRBV7-2; clone size: NA; CDR3 protein: CASSRNQGAYGYTF; CDR3 DNA: TGTGCCAGCAGCCGGAATCAGGGGGCGTATGGCTACACCTTC
J gene: TRBJ1-6; D gene: TRBD1; V gene: TRBV6-5; clone size: NA; CDR3 protein: CASTMDRVGSPLHF; CDR3 DNA: TGTGCCAGCACTATGGACAGGGTGGGATCACCCCTCCACTTT
J gene: TRBJ1-5; D gene: NA; V gene: TRBV3-1/TRBV3-2; clone size: NA; CDR3 protein: CASSQDGRPQHF; CDR3 DNA: TGTGCCAGCAGCCAAGACGGGAGGCCCCAGCATTTT
J gene: TRBJ2-3; D gene: NA; V gene: TRBV7-3; clone size: NA; CDR3 protein: CASSLDAGYTDTQYF; CDR3 DNA: TGTGCCAGCAGCCTAGACGCGGGGTACACAGATACGCAGTATTTT
J gene: TRBJ1-1; D gene: TRBD1; V gene: TRBV18; clone size: NA; CDR3 protein: CASSPGTGVVNTEAFF; CDR3 DNA: TGTGCCAGCTCACCTGGGACAGGGGTGGTGAACACTGAAGCTTTCTTT
J gene: TRBJ1-2; D gene: NA; V gene: TRBV19; clone size: NA; CDR3 protein: CASSMGLSYGYTF; CDR3 DNA: TGTGCCAGTAGTATGGGGCTAAGCTATGGCTACACCTTC
J gene: TRBJ1-4; D gene: TRBD1; V gene: TRBV2; clone size: once; CDR3 protein: CASSSDRVGEKLFF; CDR3 DNA: TGTGCCAGCAGTTCGGACAGGGTGGGTGAAAAACTGTTTTTT
J gene: TRBJ2-5; D gene: TRBD1; V gene: TRBV12-3/TRBV12-4; clone size: NA; CDR3 protein: CASTGQGGKTQYF; CDR3 DNA: TGTGCCAGCACAGGACAGGGAGGAAAGACCCAGTACTTC